This TCR beta chain was obtained from a study of early T cells in non-severe SARS-CoV-2 infection. The V and J ends lost 1 base and 4 bases respectively, with 11 bases between them. The CDR3 is 14 residues long. Germline V gene sequence: CDR1 DFQATT, CDR2 SNEGSKA (reference sequence). The TCR library protocol attached unique molecular identifiers to the individual cDNA molecules. TCRdb redid the calling of the 5' RACE reads with MiXCR, one entry per CDR3 protein. There are fewer than 60,000 distinct CDR3 sequences in the sample; 4% to 5% occur only once, and roughly 6% lies in the top ten. This clonotype showed up many times.

J is TRBJ1-5 and V is TRBV20-1, with D uncertain. The receptor's source is an adult who was a healthcare worker with PCR-confirmed SARS-CoV-2 infection or an uninfected control (not recorded which). The sequencing input was whole blood. For the CDR3, the DNA is TGCAGTGCTAGAGTTAGTGGCGAGAATCAGCCCCAGCATTTT. Its protein product is CSARVSGENQPQHF.